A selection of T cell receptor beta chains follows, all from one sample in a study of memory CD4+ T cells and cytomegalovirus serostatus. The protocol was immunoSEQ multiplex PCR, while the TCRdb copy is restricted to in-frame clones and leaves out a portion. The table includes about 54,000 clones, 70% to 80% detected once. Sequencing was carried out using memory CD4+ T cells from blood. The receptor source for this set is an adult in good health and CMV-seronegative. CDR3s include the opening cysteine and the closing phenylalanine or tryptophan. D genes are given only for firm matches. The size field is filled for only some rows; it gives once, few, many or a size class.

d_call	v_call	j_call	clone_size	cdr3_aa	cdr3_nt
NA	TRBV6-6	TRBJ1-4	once	CASSYSRNEKLFF	TGTGCCAGCAGTTACTCCCGGAATGAAAAACTGTTTTTT
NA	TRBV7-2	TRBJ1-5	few	CASSLVPGGLGNQPQHF	TGTGCCAGCAGCTTAGTTCCGGGCGGGCTCGGCAATCAGCCCCAGCATTTT
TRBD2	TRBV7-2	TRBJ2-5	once	CASSFVTSGRGETQYF	TGTGCCAGCAGCTTCGTCACTAGCGGGAGAGGAGAGACCCAGTACTTC
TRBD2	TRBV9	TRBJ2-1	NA	CASSDPGTSGPYNEQFF	TGTGCCAGCAGCGATCCCGGGACTAGCGGGCCCTACAATGAGCAGTTCTTC
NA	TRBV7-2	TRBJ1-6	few	CAFHWNSPLHF	TGTGCCTTTCATTGGAATTCACCCCTCCACTTT
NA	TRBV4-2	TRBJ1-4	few	CASSQELGPGSGKLFF	TGTGCCAGCAGCCAAGAGTTAGGGCCGGGGTCTGGAAAACTGTTTTTT
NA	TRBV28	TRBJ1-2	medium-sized	CASSLGRQERGYTF	TGTGCCAGCAGTTTGGGTCGACAGGAGCGTGGCTACACCTTC
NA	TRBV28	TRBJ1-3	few	CGSGGGGSGNTIYF	TGTGGTTCGGGAGGAGGGGGGTCTGGAAACACCATATATTTT
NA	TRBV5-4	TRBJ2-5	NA	CASSLYRSRETQYF	TGTGCCAGCAGCTTGTATAGATCCCGTGAGACCCAGTACTTC
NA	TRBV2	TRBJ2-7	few	CASTMRTSYEQYF	TGTGCCAGCACCATGAGGACATCATACGAGCAGTACTTC
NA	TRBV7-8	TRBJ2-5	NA	CASSSQGGVETQYF	TGTGCCAGCAGCTCCCAAGGGGGGGTGGAGACCCAGTACTTC
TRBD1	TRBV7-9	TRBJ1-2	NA	CASSLGTGRSGYTF	TGTGCCAGCAGCTTAGGGACAGGGAGGTCTGGCTACACCTTC
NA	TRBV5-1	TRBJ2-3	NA	CASSLAGQSATQYF	TGCGCCAGCAGCTTGGCCGGACAATCAGCTACGCAGTATTTT
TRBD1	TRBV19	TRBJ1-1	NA	CASSIFPGTGNTEAFF	TGTGCCAGTAGTATTTTCCCCGGGACAGGGAACACTGAAGCTTTCTTT
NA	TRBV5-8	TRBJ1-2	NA	CASSLSLGSGYTF	TGTGCCAGCAGCCTATCACTCGGCTCCGGCTACACCTTC
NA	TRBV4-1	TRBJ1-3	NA	CASSLLPGPLDAGNTIYF	TGCGCCAGCAGCCTCTTACCGGGACCGCTTGACGCTGGAAACACCATATATTTT